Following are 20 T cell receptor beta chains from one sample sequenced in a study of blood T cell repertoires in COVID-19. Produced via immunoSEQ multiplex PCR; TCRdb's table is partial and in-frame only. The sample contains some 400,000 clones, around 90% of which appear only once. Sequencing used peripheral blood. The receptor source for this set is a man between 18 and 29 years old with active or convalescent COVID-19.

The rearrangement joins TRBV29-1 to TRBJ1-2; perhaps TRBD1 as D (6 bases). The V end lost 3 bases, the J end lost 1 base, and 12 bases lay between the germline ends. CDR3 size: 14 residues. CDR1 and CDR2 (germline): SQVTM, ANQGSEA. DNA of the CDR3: TGCAGCGTTGAGGGGGCGAGAAGTAACTATGGCTACACCTTC. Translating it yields CSVEGARSNYGYTF.

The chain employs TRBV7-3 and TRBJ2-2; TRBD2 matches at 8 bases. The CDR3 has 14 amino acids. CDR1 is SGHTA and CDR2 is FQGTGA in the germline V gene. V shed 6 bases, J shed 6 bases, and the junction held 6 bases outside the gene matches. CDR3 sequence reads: CASSSSGGPGELFF. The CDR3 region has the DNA TGTGCCAGCAGTTCCTCGGGGGGGCCCGGGGAGCTGTTTTTT.

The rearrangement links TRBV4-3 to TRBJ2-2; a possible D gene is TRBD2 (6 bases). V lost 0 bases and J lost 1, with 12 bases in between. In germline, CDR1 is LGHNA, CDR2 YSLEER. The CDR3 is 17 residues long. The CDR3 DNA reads TGCGCCAGCAGCCAAGATGGAGGGTTCCGGAACACCGGGGAGCTGTTTTTT. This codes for CASSQDGGFRNTGELFF.

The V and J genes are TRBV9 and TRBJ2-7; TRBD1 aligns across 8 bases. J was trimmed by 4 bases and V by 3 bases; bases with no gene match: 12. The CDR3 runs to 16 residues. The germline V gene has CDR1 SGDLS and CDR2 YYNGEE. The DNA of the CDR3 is TGTGCCAGCAGCGCCCCCCCGCAGGGGGCGGCGTACGAGCAGTACTTC. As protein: CASSAPPQGAAYEQYF.

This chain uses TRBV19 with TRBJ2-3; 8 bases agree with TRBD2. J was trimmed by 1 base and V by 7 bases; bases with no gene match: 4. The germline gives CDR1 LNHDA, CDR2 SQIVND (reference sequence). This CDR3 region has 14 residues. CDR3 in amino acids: CASKDGGGTDTQYF. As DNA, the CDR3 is TGTGCCAGTAAAGACGGGGGGGGCACAGATACGCAGTATTTT.

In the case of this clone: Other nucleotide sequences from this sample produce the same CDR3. The CDR3 here is CASSPLAGAYNEQFF. For the CDR3, the DNA is TGTGCCAGCTCACCTTTAGCGGGAGCCTACAATGAGCAGTTCTTC. V is TRBV18 and J is TRBJ2-1; 9 bases line up with TRBD2. J lost 2 bases, V lost 3 bases, and 2 bases had no gene match. CDR1 is KGHSH, CDR2 LQKENI, per germline. The CDR3 is made up of 15 amino acids.

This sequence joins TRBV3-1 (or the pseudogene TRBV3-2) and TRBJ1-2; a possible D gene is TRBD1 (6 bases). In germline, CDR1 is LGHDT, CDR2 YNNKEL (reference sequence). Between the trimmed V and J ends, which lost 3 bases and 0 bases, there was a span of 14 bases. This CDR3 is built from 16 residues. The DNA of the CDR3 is TGTGCCAGCAGCCACTCGGGACACCGAGCTAACTATGGCTACACCTTC. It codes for CASSHSGHRANYGYTF.

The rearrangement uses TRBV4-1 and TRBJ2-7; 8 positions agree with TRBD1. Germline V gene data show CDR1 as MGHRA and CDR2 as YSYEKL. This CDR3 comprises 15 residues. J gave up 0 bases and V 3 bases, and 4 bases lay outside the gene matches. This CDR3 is CASSHNTGGSYEQYF. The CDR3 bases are TGCGCCAGCAGCCACAACACAGGGGGCTCCTACGAGCAGTACTTC.

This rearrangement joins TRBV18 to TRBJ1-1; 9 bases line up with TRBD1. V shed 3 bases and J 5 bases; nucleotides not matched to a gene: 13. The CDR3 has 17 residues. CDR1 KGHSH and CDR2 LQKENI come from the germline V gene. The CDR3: CASSPPRQGVRRTEAFF. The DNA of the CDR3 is TGTGCCAGCTCACCTCCTAGACAGGGGGTAAGGAGGACTGAAGCTTTCTTT.

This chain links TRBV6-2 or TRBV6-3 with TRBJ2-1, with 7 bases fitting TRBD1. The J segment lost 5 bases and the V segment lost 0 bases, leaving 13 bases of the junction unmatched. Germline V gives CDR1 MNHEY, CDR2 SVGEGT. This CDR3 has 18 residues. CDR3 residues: CASSYSGLYRGGDNEQFF. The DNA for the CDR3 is TGTGCCAGCAGTTACTCAGGGCTCTACAGGGGTGGGGACAATGAGCAGTTCTTC.

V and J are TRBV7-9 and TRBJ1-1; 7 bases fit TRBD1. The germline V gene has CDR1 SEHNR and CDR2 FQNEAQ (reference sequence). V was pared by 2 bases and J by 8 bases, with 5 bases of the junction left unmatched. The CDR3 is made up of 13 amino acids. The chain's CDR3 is CASSLTGVGEAFF. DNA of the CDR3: TGTGCCAGCAGCTTAACAGGGGTCGGGGAAGCTTTCTTT.

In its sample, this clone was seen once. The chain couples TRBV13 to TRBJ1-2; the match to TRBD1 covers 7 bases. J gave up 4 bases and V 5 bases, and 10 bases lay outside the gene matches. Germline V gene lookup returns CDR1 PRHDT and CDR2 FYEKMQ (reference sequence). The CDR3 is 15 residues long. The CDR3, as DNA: TGTGCCAGCAGCGCTGGAGGACAGGCCATCTATGGCTACACCTTC. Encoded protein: CASSAGGQAIYGYTF.

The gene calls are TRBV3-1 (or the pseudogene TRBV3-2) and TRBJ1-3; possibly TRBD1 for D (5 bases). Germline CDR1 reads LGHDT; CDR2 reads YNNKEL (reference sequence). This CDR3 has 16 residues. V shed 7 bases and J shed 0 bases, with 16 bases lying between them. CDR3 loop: CASTTWGDLSGNTIYF. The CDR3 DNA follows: TGTGCCAGCACGACTTGGGGGGACCTCTCTGGAAACACCATATATTTT.

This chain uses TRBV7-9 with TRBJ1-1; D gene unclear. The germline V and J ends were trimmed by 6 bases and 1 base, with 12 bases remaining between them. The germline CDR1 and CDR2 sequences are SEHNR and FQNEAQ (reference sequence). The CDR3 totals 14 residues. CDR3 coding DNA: TGTGCCAGCAGGGCGGAAAATCGGAACACTGAAGCTTTCTTT. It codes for CASRAENRNTEAFF.

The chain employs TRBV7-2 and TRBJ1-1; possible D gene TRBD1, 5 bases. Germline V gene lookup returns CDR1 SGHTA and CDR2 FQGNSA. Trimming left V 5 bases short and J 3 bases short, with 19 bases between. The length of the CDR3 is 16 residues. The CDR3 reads CASSPIAGWGDTEAFF. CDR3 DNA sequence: TGTGCCAGCAGCCCTATTGCCGGATGGGGGGACACTGAAGCTTTCTTT. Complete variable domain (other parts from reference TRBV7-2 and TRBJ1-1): GAGVSQSPSNKVTEKGKDVELRCDPISGHTALYWYRQSLGQGLEFLIYFQGNSAPDKSGLPSDRFSAERTGGSVSTLTIQRTQQEDSAVYLCASSPIAGWGDTEAFFGQGTRLTVV.

The DNA for the CDR3 is TGTGCCAGCAGCCAGCGGGACGGTGGAAACACCATATATTTT. Translation: CASSQRDGGNTIYF. The J gene is TRBJ1-3, the V gene TRBV3-1 (or the pseudogene TRBV3-2); D possibly corresponds to TRBD1 (5 bases). V was clipped by 3 bases and J by 3 bases, with 9 bases between them. This CDR3 has 14 residues. Germline assignment: CDR1 LGHDT and CDR2 YNNKEL (reference sequence).

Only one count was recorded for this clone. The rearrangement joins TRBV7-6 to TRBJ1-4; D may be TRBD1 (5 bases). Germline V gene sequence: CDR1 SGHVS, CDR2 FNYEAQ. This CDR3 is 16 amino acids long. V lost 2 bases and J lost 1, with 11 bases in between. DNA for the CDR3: TGTGCCAGCAGCTTAAACACAGGCGGAACTAATGAAAAACTGTTTTTT. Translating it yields CASSLNTGGTNEKLFF.

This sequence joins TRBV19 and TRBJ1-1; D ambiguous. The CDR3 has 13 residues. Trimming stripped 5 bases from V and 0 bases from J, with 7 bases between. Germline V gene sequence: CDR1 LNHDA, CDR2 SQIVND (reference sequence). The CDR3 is CASSWQMNTEAFF. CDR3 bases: TGTGCCAGTAGTTGGCAGATGAACACTGAAGCTTTCTTT.

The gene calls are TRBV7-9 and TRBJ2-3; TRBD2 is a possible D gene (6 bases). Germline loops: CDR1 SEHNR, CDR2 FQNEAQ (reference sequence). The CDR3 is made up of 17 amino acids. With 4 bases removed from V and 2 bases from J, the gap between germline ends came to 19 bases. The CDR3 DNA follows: TGTGCCAGCAGCTCCTGGGGGGTGGGAGTTCTCACAGATACGCAGTATTTT. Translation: CASSSWGVGVLTDTQYF. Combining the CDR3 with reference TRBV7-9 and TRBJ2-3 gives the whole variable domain DTGVSQNPRHKITKRGQNVTFRCDPISEHNRLYWYRQTLGQGPEFLTYFQNEAQLEKSRLLSDRFSAERPKGSFSTLEIQRTEQGDSAMYLCASSSWGVGVLTDTQYFGPGTRLTVL.

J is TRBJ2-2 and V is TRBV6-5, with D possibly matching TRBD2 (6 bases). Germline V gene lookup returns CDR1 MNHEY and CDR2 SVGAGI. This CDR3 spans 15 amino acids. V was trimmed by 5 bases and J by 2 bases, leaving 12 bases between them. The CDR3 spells CASSPRDSNTGELFF. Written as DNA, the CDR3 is TGTGCCAGCAGTCCCCGGGACTCAAACACCGGGGAGCTGTTTTTT.